The 12 T cell receptor beta chains below were found in one sample sequenced in a study of T-cell reconstitution after alpha-beta-depleted transplantation in children. Library preparation (for TCRbeta) was performed with unique molecular identifiers. TCRdb fed the PCR reads into MiXCR, producing one record per CDR3 protein. The data show more than 300,000 distinct CDR3 sequences, roughly 16% seen once. The material sequenced was PBMCs, mostly from graft donor cells, taken 360 days after TCRalphabeta/CD19-depleted stem cell transplant. The source is a male patient between 2 and 10 years old who had a stem cell transplant for acute lymphoblastic leukemia, so the T cells may come from the graft donor.

The rearrangement joins TRBV11-2 to TRBJ2-3; 8 nucleotides align to TRBD1. The germline gives CDR1 SGHAT, CDR2 FQNNGV. V lost 3 bases and J lost 3; bases outside the gene matches: 20. This CDR3 region has 20 residues. The DNA of the CDR3 is TGTGCCAGCAGCTTGACAGGGGCGGGAACGGGGACTCCAATGACAGATACGCAGTATTTT. Amino acid sequence: CASSLTGAGTGTPMTDTQYF.

In its sample, this clonotype was seen many times. One end of the junction fails to match germline, which may point to a read error. The CDR3 nucleotides read TGTGCTAGCAGCTTAGGTAGGGGACAGGGTTTTGGAAATGAGCAGTTCTTC. It specifies CASSLGRGQGFGNEQFF. The V gene is TRBV7-7, the J gene TRBJ2-1, with TRBD1 matching 9 bases. CDR1 SSHAT and CDR2 FNYEAQ come from the germline V gene (reference sequence). There are 17 residues in the CDR3.

In this sample, this clonotype turned up many times. This CDR3 reads CASRHEGTGLNTGELFF. For the CDR3, the DNA is TGTGCCAGCAGGCATGAAGGGACAGGGTTAAACACCGGGGAGCTGTTTTTT. V and J are TRBV6-2 or TRBV6-3 and TRBJ2-2; 9 positions match TRBD1. V was clipped by 6 bases and J by 2 bases; unmatched bases: 10. CDR1 and CDR2 from the germline V gene are MNHEY and SVGEGT. The CDR3 runs to 17 residues.

This clonotype was picked up a small number of times. The J gene is TRBJ2-7, the V gene TRBV5-1, with TRBD1 identical over 7 bases. Germline CDR1 reads SGHRS; CDR2 reads YFSETQ. The CDR3 contains 16 residues. J lost 6 bases, V lost 1 base, and 13 bases had no gene match. The CDR3 region is CASSLNALAGGSEQYF. CDR3 in DNA: TGCGCCAGCAGCTTGAATGCTTTGGCAGGGGGATCCGAGCAGTACTTC.

This clonotype occurred a few times. The J gene is TRBJ2-5, the V gene TRBV7-8; TRBD1 matches 9 bases. In germline, CDR1 is SGHVS, CDR2 FQNEAQ. The trim removed 6 bases at V and 4 bases at J, leaving 3 bases unmatched. The CDR3 is 13 residues long. As DNA, the CDR3 is TGTGCCAGCAGTACAGGGGGCAGAGAGACCCAGTACTTC. This codes for CASSTGGRETQYF. The variable domain in full, completed from reference TRBV7-8 and TRBJ2-5, reads GAGVSQSPRYKVAKRGQDVALRCDPISGHVSLFWYQQALGQGPEFLTYFQNEAQLDKSGLPSDRFFAERPEGSVSTLKIQRTQQEDSAVYLCASSTGGRETQYFGPGTRLLVL.

The chain combines TRBV25-1 with TRBJ2-7; no definite D call. Trimming pared 5 bases from V and 2 bases from J, leaving 10 bases between. The CDR3 contains 13 residues. CDR1 is MGHDK and CDR2 is SYGVNS in the germline V gene. CDR3 residues: CASSNPDTYEQYF. As DNA, the CDR3 is TGTGCCAGCAGTAATCCTGATACCTACGAGCAGTACTTC.

The chain joins TRBV30 to TRBJ1-5; no reliable D call. V dropped 2 bases and J dropped 3 bases, with 8 bases sitting between them. Per germline, CDR1 GTSNPN and CDR2 SVGIG (reference sequence). The CDR3 has 13 residues. In DNA, the CDR3 is TGTGCCTGGAGTCCCCAGGCCAATCAGCCCCAGCATTTT. Translated, it gives CAWSPQANQPQHF.

The chain is built from TRBV2 and TRBJ2-1, with 7 bases that match TRBD2. CDR3 size: 18 residues. V lost 4 bases to trimming and J lost 0 bases; unmatched junction nucleotides: 12. Germline V gene lookup returns CDR1 SNHLY and CDR2 FYNNEI. CDR3 DNA: TGTGCCAGCAGTGGCTGGCTAGCGGCTATTGTCTCCTACAATGAGCAGTTCTTC. Protein product: CASSGWLAAIVSYNEQFF. Full variable domain (rest looked up from reference TRBV2 and TRBJ2-1): EPEVTQTPSHQVTQMGQEVILRCVPISNHLYFYWYRQILGQKVEFLVSFYNNEISEKSEIFDDQFSVERPDGSNFTLKIRSTKLEDSAMYFCASSGWLAAIVSYNEQFFGPGTRLTVL.

This chain connects TRBV12-3 or TRBV12-4 to TRBJ2-3; 9 nucleotides match TRBD2. CDR3 length: 15 residues. Trimming at V came to 5 bases and at J to 1 base, leaving 4 bases not matched to a gene. For the CDR3, the DNA is TGTGCCAGCAGTGTCTTAGCGGGGGGCACAGATACGCAGTATTTT. It translates to CASSVLAGGTDTQYF.

This clonotype was detected ten times or more. The chain uses TRBV29-1 and TRBJ2-1; D unclear. The V end was cut by 3 bases, the J end by 4 bases, with 10 bases between. This CDR3 contains 13 residues. The germline CDR1 and CDR2 sequences are SQVTM and ANQGSEA. This CDR3 reads CSVEYFGYNEQFF. CDR3 DNA: TGCAGCGTTGAGTATTTCGGTTACAATGAGCAGTTCTTC.

This clonotype has a count of ten or more. The rearrangement uses TRBV29-1 and TRBJ2-5, with D unresolved. The CDR3 sequence is 13 residues long. Germline V CDR1 and CDR2: SQVTM, ANQGSEA. Deletions cut 4 bases from V and 4 bases from J, with 13 bases between. The DNA of the CDR3 is TGCAGCGTTGGTTTCAGTGTTAGAGAGACCCAGTACTTC. It specifies CSVGFSVRETQYF.

The rearrangement links TRBV4-3 to TRBJ2-1; 11 positions agree with TRBD2. CDR1 is LGHNA and CDR2 is YSLEER in the germline V gene. CDR3 length: 18 residues. Trimming cost V 0 bases and J 2 bases; bases outside gene matches: 6. CDR3 loop: CASSQDGGTSGTYNEQFF. CDR3 DNA sequence: TGCGCCAGCAGCCAAGATGGTGGGACTAGCGGCACCTACAATGAGCAGTTCTTC.